This T cell receptor (beta chain) was recovered during a study of Graves' ophthalmopathy and Graves' hyperthyroidism. The study's findings and limits: A majority of expanded thyroid clonotypes exceeding 0.001 frequency were likewise present in blood.

The V segment lost 6 bases and the J segment 9 bases; nucleotides outside the gene matches: 4. This CDR3 has 13 residues. In regard to this clonotype: The antigen remains undetermined.

For repertoire sequencing, the TCR beta CDR3 regions were amplified from RNA transcripts. HTBI primers were used in a first-round RT-PCR, which preceded a second-round multiplex PCR. MiXCR, applied by TCRdb to the multiplex PCR reads, yields one record per CDR3 protein. Counted here are roughly 400,000 distinct CDR3 sequences, around 18% occurring once; the ten biggest clones make up around 1.6%. For donors with ophthalmopathy, the disease showed moderate-to-severe activity, reached CAS ≥3 and NOSPECS ≥4, and had lasted under 3 months. Other autoimmune diseases, uncontrolled infections, pregnancy or lactation led to the exclusion of patients.

The specimen sequenced was peripheral blood. The TCR comes from a woman between 18 and 30 years old with Graves' ophthalmopathy. The chain employs TRBV12-3 or TRBV12-4 and TRBJ1-6, with TRBD1 matching over 8 bases. This CDR3 is CASRGQVFSPLHF. The CDR3 nucleotides are TGTGCCAGCAGGGGACAGGTTTTTTCACCCCTCCACTTT.